The clone carrying this T cell receptor beta chain has just a few counts. What it recognizes is unknown. These data come from a study of CD8+ T cells in alopecia areata. The study's findings and limits: Relative to normal scalp, lesional scalp, especially alopecia totalis/universalis, showed higher clonality.

RNA was extracted and reverse transcribed into cDNA as the sequencing template. TCRdb's copy holds only in-frame clones and misses some; the assay was immunoSEQ multiplex PCR. The sample has tens of thousands of clones; about 53% are singletons. This clonotype originated in a human donor with alopecia areata. The sample taken for sequencing was NKG2D-high CD8+ T cells sorted from blood.

CDR3 region: CSVDRGSGRFGEQFF. In nucleotides, the CDR3 is TGCAGCGTTGATAGAGGAAGCGGGAGGTTTGGTGAGCAGTTCTTC. V is TRBV29-1 and J is TRBJ2-1, with TRBD2 matching 9 bases. Germline-derived CDR1 and CDR2 are SQVTM and ANQGSEA. This CDR3 contains 15 residues. The junction had 12 bases not matched to a gene; V was cut back by 3 bases and J by 9 bases.